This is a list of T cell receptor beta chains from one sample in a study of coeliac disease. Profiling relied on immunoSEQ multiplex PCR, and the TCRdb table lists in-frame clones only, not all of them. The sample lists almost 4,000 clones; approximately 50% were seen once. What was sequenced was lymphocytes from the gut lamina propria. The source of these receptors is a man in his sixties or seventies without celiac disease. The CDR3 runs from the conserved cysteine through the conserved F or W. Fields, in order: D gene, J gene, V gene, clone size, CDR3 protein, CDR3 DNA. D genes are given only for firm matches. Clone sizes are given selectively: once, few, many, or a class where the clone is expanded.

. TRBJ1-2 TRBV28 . CASSLWHMGQGDGYTF TGTGCCAGCAGTTTATGGCATATGGGGCAGGGCGACGGCTACACCTTC
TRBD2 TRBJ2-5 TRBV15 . CATSRGSGGETQYF TGTGCCACCAGCAGAGGTAGCGGGGGTGAGACCCAGTACTTC
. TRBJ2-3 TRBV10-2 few CASSEGQSGTDTQYF TGCGCCAGCAGTGAGGGCCAGTCCGGCACAGATACGCAGTATTTT
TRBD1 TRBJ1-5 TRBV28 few CASSVDRGSNQPQHF TGTGCCAGCAGTGTGGACAGGGGCAGCAATCAGCCCCAGCATTTT
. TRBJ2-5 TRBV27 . CASSPRGEETQYF TGTGCCAGCAGTCCCAGGGGGGAAGAGACCCAGTACTTC
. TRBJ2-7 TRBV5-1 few CASSWAGQPYEQYF TGCGCCAGCAGCTGGGCAGGACAGCCCTACGAGCAGTACTTC
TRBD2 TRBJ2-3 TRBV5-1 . CASSFGTSGGDTQYF TGCGCCAGCAGCTTCGGGACTAGCGGGGGGGATACGCAGTATTTT
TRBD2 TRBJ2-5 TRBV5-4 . CASSLKFFAGGSQETQYF TGTGCCAGCAGCTTGAAATTTTTTGCGGGGGGCTCGCAAGAGACCCAGTACTTC
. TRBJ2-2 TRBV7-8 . CASSIYTGELFF TGTGCCAGCAGCATCTATACCGGGGAGCTGTTTTTT
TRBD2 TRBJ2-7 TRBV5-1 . CASSPGGKAEQYF TGCGCCAGCAGCCCCGGGGGGAAAGCCGAGCAGTACTTC
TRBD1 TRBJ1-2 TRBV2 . CASSADRPNYGYTF TGTGCCAGCAGTGCGGACAGGCCTAACTATGGCTACACCTTC
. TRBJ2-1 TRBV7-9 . CASSLREGGSYNEQFF TGTGCCAGCAGCTTGAGAGAGGGGGGGTCGTACAATGAGCAGTTCTTC
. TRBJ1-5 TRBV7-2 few CASSLRGSQPQHF TGTGCCAGCAGCTTAAGGGGCAGTCAGCCCCAGCATTTT
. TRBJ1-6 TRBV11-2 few CASRARNNSPLHF TGTGCCAGCAGGGCTCGAAATAATTCACCCCTCCACTTT
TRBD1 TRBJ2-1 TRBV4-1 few CASSPGTMMGQGVF TGCGCCAGCAGCCCAGGTACTATGATGGGACAGGGTGTCTTC
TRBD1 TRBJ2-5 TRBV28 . CASSPPGTGAFETQYF TGTGCCAGCAGCCCACCCGGGACAGGGGCCTTTGAGACCCAGTACTTC
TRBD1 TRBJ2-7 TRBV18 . CASAPGQGAGEQYF TGTGCCAGCGCGCCGGGACAGGGGGCTGGCGAGCAGTACTTC
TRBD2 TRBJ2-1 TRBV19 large CASSIGLADVYNEQFF TGTGCCAGTAGTATAGGACTAGCGGATGTTTACAATGAGCAGTTCTTC
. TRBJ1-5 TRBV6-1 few CASSEVDYQPQHF TGTGCCAGCAGTGAAGTTGACTATCAGCCCCAGCATTTT
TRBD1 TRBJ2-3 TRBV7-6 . CASSLGLGQGRDTQYF TGTGCCAGCAGCCTGGGGCTCGGACAGGGGCGAGATACGCAGTATTTT
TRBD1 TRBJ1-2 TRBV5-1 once CASSFQGDGYTF TGCGCCAGCAGCTTCCAGGGGGATGGCTACACCTTC
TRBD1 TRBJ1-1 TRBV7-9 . CASSPDRGFATEAFF TGTGCCAGCAGCCCGGACAGGGGGTTTGCTACTGAAGCTTTCTTT